This T cell receptor beta chain appears in the sequencing data of a study of shared clonotypes between healthy human individuals. Genomic DNA of each subset was evenly split across several immunoSEQ plates. Produced via immunoSEQ multiplex PCR; TCRdb's table is partial and in-frame only. The sample carries more than 550,000 clones, approximately 72% recorded once. V lost 8 bases, J lost 7 bases, and 18 bases lay in between. This CDR3 has 14 amino acids. Germline lookup yields CDR1 LNHDA and CDR2 SQIVND (reference sequence). The source material was memory CD4+ T cells sorted from blood. Subset meaning: CD45RA-negative fraction. V and J are TRBV19 and TRBJ2-4, with D perhaps being TRBD1 or TRBD2 (5 bases each). This receptor was obtained from a woman aged 30 to 39 in good health. The CDR3 DNA reads TGTGCCAGTTCGATGAGGGGAGCAGAGAACATTCAGTACTTC. Its protein product is CASSMRGAENIQYF.